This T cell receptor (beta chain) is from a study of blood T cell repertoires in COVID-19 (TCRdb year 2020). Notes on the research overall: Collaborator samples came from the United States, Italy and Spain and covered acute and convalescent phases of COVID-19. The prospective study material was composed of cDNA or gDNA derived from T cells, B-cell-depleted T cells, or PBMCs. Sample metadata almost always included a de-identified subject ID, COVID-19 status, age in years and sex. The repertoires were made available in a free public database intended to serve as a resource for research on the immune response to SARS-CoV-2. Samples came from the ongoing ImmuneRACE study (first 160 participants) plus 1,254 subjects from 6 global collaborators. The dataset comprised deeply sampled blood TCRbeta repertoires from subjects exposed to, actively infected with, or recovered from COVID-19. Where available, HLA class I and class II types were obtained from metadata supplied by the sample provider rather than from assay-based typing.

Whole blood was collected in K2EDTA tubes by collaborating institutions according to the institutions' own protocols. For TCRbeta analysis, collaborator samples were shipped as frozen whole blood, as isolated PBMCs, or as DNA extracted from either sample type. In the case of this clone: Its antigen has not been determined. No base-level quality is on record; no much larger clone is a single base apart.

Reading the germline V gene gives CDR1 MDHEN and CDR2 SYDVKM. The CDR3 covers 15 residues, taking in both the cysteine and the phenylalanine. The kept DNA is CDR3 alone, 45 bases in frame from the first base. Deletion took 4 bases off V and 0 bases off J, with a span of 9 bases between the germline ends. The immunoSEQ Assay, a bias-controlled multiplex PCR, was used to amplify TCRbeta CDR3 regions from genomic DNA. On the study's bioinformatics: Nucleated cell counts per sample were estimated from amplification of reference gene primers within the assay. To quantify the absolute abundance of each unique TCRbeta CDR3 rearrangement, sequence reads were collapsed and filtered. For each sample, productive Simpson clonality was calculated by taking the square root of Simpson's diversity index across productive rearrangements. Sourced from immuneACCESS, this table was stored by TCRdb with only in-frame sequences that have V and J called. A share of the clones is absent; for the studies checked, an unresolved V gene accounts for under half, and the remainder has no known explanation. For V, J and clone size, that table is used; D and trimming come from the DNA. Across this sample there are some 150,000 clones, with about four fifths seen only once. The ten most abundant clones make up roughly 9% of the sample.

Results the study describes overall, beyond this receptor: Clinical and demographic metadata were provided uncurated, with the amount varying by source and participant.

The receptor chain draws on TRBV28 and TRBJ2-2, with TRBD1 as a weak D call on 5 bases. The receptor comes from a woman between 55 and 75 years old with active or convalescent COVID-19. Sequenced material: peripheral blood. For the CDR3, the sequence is CASSSDSANTGELFF. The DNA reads TGTGCCAGCAGTTCAGACAGTGCGAACACCGGGGAGCTGTTTTTT.